This TCR beta chain was retrieved from a study of Ad26.COV2.S vaccination and SARS-CoV-2 variants. Treatment here: over 15 received Ad26.COV2.S at low or high dose, single or two shots; about 5 received placebo; per-sample allocation not given. After the first vaccine or placebo injection, samples were drawn on day 63. J lost 4 bases, V lost 4 bases, and 5 bases had no gene match. This CDR3 has 14 amino acids. Germline CDR1 and CDR2: SQVTM and ANQGSEA. Clones were read by immunoSEQ multiplex PCR, and TCRdb kept only the in-frame ones, dropping some. The top ten hold about 10% of the sample, which has 300,000 to 400,000 clones, 65% to 90% seen once.

The material was peripheral blood, obtained in a trial of Ad26.COV2.S vaccine versus placebo. The TCR originated in a person aged 18-60 years who received the Ad26.COV2.S COVID-19 vaccine or a placebo. The J gene is TRBJ1-4, the V gene TRBV29-1; 8 nucleotides match TRBD1. CDR3 bases: TGCAGCGTTGTGGGAACAGGGGGTAATGAAAAACTGTTTTTT. It specifies CSVVGTGGNEKLFF. Variable domain in full (rest from reference TRBV29-1 and TRBJ1-4): SAVISQKPSRDICQRGTSLTIQCQVDSQVTMMFWYRQQPGQSLTLIATANQGSEATYESGFVIDKFPISRPNLTFSTLTVSNMSPEDSSIYLCSVVGTGGNEKLFFGSGTQLSVL.